This TCR beta chain stems from a study of cytomegalovirus exposure and HLA in healthy donors. Points from the study as a whole: Researchers had no immune exposure information except CMV serostatus available. For most TCR sequences rarity was the rule, although some public TCRs occurred in many donors.

This CDR3 region has 16 residues. The ends were cut back, 2 bases at V and 0 bases at J, with 11 bases in the middle. CDR1 SGHTA and CDR2 FQGTGA come from the germline V gene. In regard to this clone: Its specificity is not known.

PCR amplification relied on 60 Vbeta primers (plus 13 Jbeta primers). Data came from immunoSEQ multiplex PCR; TCRdb stores just in-frame clones and leaves some out. This sample has about 140,000 clones, with about 80% found just once. The TCR sequence derives from a male donor in good health and CMV-seronegative. The sequenced material came from PBMCs. The chain uses TRBV7-3 and TRBJ2-1, with D perhaps TRBD2 (6 bases). The CDR3: CASSLVGLDSYNEQFF. The CDR3 DNA follows: TGTGCCAGCAGCTTAGTGGGACTCGACTCCTACAATGAGCAGTTCTTC.